This passage covers 8 T cell receptor beta chains from one sample sequenced in a study of beta chain features in type 1 diabetes. General study findings and limits: Moderately but significantly shorter TCRB CDR3s were found in Type 1 diabetes patients in all four CD4+ subsets.

These receptors are not linked to any known antigen. The authors reverse transcribed all of the isolated RNA, so sequencing captured expressed TCRB transcripts. Only in-frame clones appear in the TCRdb table, and some are missing; sequencing was by immunoSEQ multiplex PCR. The repertoire holds under 300,000 clones, with approximately 10% as singletons. The sample comprised naive CD4+ T cells from blood. Receptors were obtained from a man younger than 40 with type 1 diabetes.

The CDR3 DNA reads as TGTGCCACCAGCAGAGGGACGGGACAGGCCGGCTACACCTTC. This encodes CATSRGTGQAGYTF. The chain employs TRBV15 and TRBJ1-2; TRBD1 matches at 8 bases. CDR1 is LNHNV and CDR2 is YYDKDF in the germline V gene (reference sequence). V shed 1 base, J shed 8 bases, and the junction held 6 bases outside the gene matches. CDR3 length equals 14 residues.

The chain is built from TRBV4-2 and TRBJ2-7; tentative D call: TRBD1 (6 bases). CDR1 is LGHNA and CDR2 is YNFKEQ in the germline V gene. The CDR3 is 20 amino acids. V gave up 0 bases and J gave up 4 bases, with 28 bases separating them. The CDR3 bases are TGTGCCAGCAGCCAAGATTTAGGAACAGGGCAGAGTGGGGTTCCATACGAGCAGTACTTC. Amino acids: CASSQDLGTGQSGVPYEQYF.

The CDR3 loop is CASSSGQGREQYF. The CDR3 nucleotides read TGTGCCAGCAGCTCCGGACAGGGTCGCGAGCAGTACTTC. The rearrangement links TRBV7-9 to TRBJ2-7, with TRBD1 matching over 8 bases. Germline-derived CDR1 and CDR2 are SEHNR and FQNEAQ (reference sequence). The V segment lost 4 bases and the J segment 6 bases; nucleotides outside the gene matches: 5. The CDR3 is 13 residues long.

V gene TRBV7-9 combines with J gene TRBJ2-5; D uncertain. There are 12 residues in the CDR3. CDR1 SEHNR and CDR2 FQNEAQ come from the germline V gene (reference sequence). The V and J ends lost 8 bases and 3 bases respectively, with 10 bases between them. The CDR3 spells CASLGVKETQYF. As DNA, the CDR3 is TGTGCCAGCCTCGGAGTCAAAGAGACCCAGTACTTC.

J is TRBJ2-2 and V is TRBV28; 7 positions agree with TRBD1. Germline V CDR1 and CDR2: MDHEN, SYDVKM. The CDR3 totals 15 residues. V gave up 2 bases and J gave up 0 bases; unmatched junction bases: 0. The CDR3 sequence: CASSLGTANTGELFF. The CDR3 DNA reads TGTGCCAGCAGTTTAGGGACAGCGAACACCGGGGAGCTGTTTTTT.

This clone was recorded a few times. DNA for the CDR3: TGTGCCAGCAGCAACAGGGGAGAGAATGAGCAGTTCTTC. It codes for CASSNRGENEQFF. The chain carries TRBV6-5 and TRBJ2-1, with TRBD1 identical over 7 bases. The V gene's germline CDR1 is MNHEY and CDR2 SVGAGI. J was trimmed by 7 bases and V by 6 bases; bases with no gene match: 6. This CDR3 is built from 13 residues.

This clone was seen a few times. The chain joins TRBV28 to TRBJ2-1, with no clear D. V lost 6 bases, J lost 4 bases, and 13 bases lay in between. This CDR3 contains 14 residues. Germline loops: CDR1 MDHEN, CDR2 SYDVKM. The CDR3 DNA is TGTGCCAGCAGGGCTCCCACAGAGTACAATGAGCAGTTCTTC. Translation: CASRAPTEYNEQFF.

The V gene is TRBV7-3, the J gene TRBJ2-3, with 9 bases that match TRBD2. The CDR3 is 15 amino acids. Germline V CDR1 and CDR2: SGHTA, FQGTGA. The J segment lost 1 base and the V segment lost 5 bases, leaving 4 bases of the junction unmatched. The CDR3 nucleotides are TGTGCCAGCAGCCTCCTAGCGGGGCGCACAGATACGCAGTATTTT. Its protein is CASSLLAGRTDTQYF.